This T cell receptor beta chain was retrieved from a study of cytomegalovirus exposure and HLA in healthy donors. Study-level findings and limits: The dataset shows that most TCR sequences were rare, while some public TCRs occurred in many donors. A list of 150 to 200 TCR beta chains associated with cytomegalovirus was given.

The CDR3 covers 16 residues. CDR1 and CDR2 from the germline V gene are SGHRS and YFSETQ. Trimming at V came to 1 base and at J to 8 bases, leaving 12 bases not matched to a gene. Concerning this clone: The antigen is undetermined.

Measured with immunoSEQ multiplex PCR; TCRdb has only the in-frame clones, and not every one. There are about 62,000 clones in the sample; just under 95% occur only once, and 6.5% to 9% lies in the top ten. The chain carries TRBV5-1 and TRBJ2-4; 7 bases map to TRBD2. The sequenced sample was PBMCs. The clonotype was recovered from a young woman in good health and CMV-seropositive. The chain's CDR3 is CASSLQVGEGVDIQYF. The DNA for the CDR3 is TGCGCCAGCAGCTTGCAGGTCGGGGAGGGAGTGGACATTCAGTACTTC.